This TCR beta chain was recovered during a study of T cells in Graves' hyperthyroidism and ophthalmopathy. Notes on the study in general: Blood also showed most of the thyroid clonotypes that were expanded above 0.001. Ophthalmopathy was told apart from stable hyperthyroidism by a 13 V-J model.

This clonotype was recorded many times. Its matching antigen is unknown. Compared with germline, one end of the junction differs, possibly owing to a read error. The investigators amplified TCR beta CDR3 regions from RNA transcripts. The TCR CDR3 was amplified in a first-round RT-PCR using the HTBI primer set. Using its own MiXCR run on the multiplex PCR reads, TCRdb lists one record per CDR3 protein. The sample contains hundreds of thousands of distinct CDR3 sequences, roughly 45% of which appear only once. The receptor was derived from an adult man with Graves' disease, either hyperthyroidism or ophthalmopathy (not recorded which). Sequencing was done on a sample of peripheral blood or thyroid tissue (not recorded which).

The CDR3 region is CASSLVTGNTEAFF. CDR3 nucleotides: TGTGCCAGCAGCTTAGTCACAGGGAACACTGAAGCTTTCTTT. This chain links TRBV5-1 with TRBJ1-1; possibly TRBD1 for D (5 bases). The CDR3 is 14 amino acids. Germline V gene sequence: CDR1 SGHRS, CDR2 YFSETQ.